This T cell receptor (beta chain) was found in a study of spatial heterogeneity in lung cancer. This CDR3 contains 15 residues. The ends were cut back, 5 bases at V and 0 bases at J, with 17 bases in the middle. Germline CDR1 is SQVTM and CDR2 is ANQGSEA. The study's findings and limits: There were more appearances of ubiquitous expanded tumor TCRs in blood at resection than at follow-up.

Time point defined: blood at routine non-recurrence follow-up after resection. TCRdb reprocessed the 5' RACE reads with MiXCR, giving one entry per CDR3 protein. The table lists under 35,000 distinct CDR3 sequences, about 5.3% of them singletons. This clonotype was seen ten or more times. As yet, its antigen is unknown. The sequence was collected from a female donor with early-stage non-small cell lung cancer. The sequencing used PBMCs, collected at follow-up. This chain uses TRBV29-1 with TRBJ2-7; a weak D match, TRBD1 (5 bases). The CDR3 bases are TGCAGCGTTTATGGTACGGACACCGGCTCCTACGAGCAGTACTTC. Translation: CSVYGTDTGSYEQYF.